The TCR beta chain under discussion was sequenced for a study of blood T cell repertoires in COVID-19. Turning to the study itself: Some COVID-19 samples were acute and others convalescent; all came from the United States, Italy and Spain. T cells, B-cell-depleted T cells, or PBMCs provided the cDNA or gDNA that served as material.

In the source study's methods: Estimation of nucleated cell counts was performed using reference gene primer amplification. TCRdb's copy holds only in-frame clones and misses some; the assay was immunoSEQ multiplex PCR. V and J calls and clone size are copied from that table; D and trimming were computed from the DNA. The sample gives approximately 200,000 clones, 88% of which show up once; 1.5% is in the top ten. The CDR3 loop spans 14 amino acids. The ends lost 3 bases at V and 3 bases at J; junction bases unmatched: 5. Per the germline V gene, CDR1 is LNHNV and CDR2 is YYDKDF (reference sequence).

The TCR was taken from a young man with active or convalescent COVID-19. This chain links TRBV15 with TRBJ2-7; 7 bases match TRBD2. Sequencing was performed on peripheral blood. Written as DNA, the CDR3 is TGTGCCACCAGCAGGCAGCCGGGAGGCTACGAGCAGTACTTC. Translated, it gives CATSRQPGGYEQYF.